The T cell receptor (beta chain) described here comes from a study of blood T cell repertoires in COVID-19 (dated by TCRdb to the early 2020s). For context, the study as a whole: Samples from collaborators originated in the United States, Italy and Spain and spanned both the acute and convalescent phases of COVID-19. The repertoires were released in a freely available public database meant as a resource for research on the immune response to SARS-CoV-2. Where available, HLA class I and class II types were obtained from metadata supplied by the sample provider rather than from assay-based typing. Subjects who had been exposed to COVID-19, were actively infected with it, or had recovered from it provided the deeply sampled blood TCRbeta repertoires that made up the dataset. Sample metadata almost always included a de-identified subject ID, COVID-19 status, age in years and sex. The samples were drawn from two sources: the first 160 participants of the ongoing ImmuneRACE study, and approximately 1,300 subjects contributed by 6 global collaborators. The material from the prospective study consisted of cDNA or gDNA derived from T cells, B-cell-depleted T cells, or PBMCs.

Summary of the overall study and its limitations: The amount of clinical and demographic metadata varied by source and participant and was provided uncurated.

The immunoSEQ Assay, a bias-controlled multiplex PCR, was used to amplify TCRbeta CDR3 regions from genomic DNA. In the authors' own workflow: The number of nucleated cells in each sample was estimated from the amplification of reference gene primers within the assay. To quantify the absolute abundance of each unique TCRbeta CDR3 rearrangement, sequence reads were collapsed and filtered. For each sample, productive Simpson clonality was calculated as the square root of Simpson's diversity index across productive rearrangements. This immuneACCESS table, as held by TCRdb, lists in-frame sequences with V and J called but not all clones. Of the missing ones, under half trace to an unresolved V gene in checked studies; the others have no known cause. V and J calls and clone size come straight from that table; D and trimming were deduced from the DNA. The sample yields roughly 170,000 clones; approximately 82% were counted once. Jointly, the top ten make up around 15% of the sample.

Enrolling through a virtual design, the prospective study's participants ranged in age from roughly 18 to 95 years and lived across more than 20 United States geographic areas. To assign participants to cohorts, the prospective study relied on clinical history that participants themselves reported in a screening survey and a study questionnaire. For ImmuneRACE Cohort 3, a participant was defined as recovered based on two consecutive negative NP/OP PCR tests, clearance by a healthcare professional, or resolution of symptoms. Each participant in the prospective study had whole blood, serum and a nasopharyngeal or oropharyngeal swab collected by mobile phlebotomists. Over an approximately two-month period, participants in the prospective study had the option of providing additional blood draws and questionnaires. Before DNA extraction, blood samples from the prospective study were shipped at room temperature or frozen.

This clone was counted between two and nine times. There is no known antigen for this receptor. The record has no base qualities; no much larger clone is one base away. Trimmed from V: 4 bases; trimmed from J: 5 bases; junction bases lacking a gene match: 9. From the cysteine through the phenylalanine, the CDR3 covers 15 amino acids. Only CDR3 DNA is held: 45 bases, read in frame from base 1. The germline V gene supplies CDR1 MNHEY and CDR2 SVGEGT. The source is a woman in her 50s who had recovered from COVID-19. Sequences were obtained from PBMCs or T cells enriched from blood (not recorded which). Here the chain combines TRBV6-2 or TRBV6-3 and TRBJ2-7, with 9 bases in between that match TRBD2. This receptor has the CDR3 CASSLRREGRHEQYF. The DNA reads as follows: TGTGCCAGCAGTTTGCGGCGGGAGGGCCGACACGAGCAGTACTTC.